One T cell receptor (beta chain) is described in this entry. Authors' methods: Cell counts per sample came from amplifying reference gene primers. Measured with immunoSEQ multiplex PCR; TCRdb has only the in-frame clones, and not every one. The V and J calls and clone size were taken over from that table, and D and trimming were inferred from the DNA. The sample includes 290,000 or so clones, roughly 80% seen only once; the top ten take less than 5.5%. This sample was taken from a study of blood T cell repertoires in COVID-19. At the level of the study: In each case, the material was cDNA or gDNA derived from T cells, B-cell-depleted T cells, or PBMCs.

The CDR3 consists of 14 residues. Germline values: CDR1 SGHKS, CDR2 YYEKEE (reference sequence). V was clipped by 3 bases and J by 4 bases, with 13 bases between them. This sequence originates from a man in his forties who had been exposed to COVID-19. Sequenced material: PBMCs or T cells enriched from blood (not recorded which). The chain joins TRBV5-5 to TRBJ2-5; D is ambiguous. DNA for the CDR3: TGTGCCAGCAGCTATCCGTGGTCAGGAGAGACCCAGTACTTC. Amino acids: CASSYPWSGETQYF.